This T cell receptor beta chain was recovered during a study of blood T cell repertoires in COVID-19. Seattle's cohort entered during active infection and was followed longitudinally. The assay was immunoSEQ multiplex PCR, and TCRdb's table has in-frame clones only and misses some. This table holds more than 150,000 clones, about 87% found once. The CDR3 length is 13 residues. Germline lookup yields CDR1 MNHEY and CDR2 SMNVEV (reference sequence). V dropped 8 bases and J dropped 0 bases, with 10 bases sitting between them. The rearrangement links TRBV27 to TRBJ1-1; the D gene is possibly TRBD1 (5 bases). The specimen sequenced was peripheral blood. The TCR was taken from a woman aged 70-85 years with COVID-19, enrolled during active disease. In nucleotides, the CDR3 is TGTGCCAGCCAGGGACTACTGAACACTGAAGCTTTCTTT. Its protein is CASQGLLNTEAFF.